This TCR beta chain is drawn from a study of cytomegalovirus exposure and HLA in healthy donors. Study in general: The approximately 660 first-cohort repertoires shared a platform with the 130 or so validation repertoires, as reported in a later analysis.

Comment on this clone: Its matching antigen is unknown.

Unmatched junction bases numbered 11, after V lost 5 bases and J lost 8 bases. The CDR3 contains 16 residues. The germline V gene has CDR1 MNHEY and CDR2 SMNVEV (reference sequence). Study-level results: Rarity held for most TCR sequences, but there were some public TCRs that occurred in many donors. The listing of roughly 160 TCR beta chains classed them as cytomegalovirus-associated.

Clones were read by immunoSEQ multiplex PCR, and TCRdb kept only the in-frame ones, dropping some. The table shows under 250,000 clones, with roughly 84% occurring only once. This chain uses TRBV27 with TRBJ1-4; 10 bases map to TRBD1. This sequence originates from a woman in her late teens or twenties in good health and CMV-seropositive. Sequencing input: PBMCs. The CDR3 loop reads CASSAFTGTGDEKLFF. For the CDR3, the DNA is TGTGCCAGCAGTGCCTTCACCGGGACAGGGGACGAAAAACTGTTTTTT.